This T cell receptor (beta chain) originates from a study of T cell repertoires in cytomegalovirus infection. Overall study context: Public signatures in TCR beta pointed to CMV infection and matching HLA type.

This clonotype was observed a few times. Germline assignment: CDR1 MNHEY and CDR2 SVGEGT. The CDR3 totals 14 residues. The ends were cut back, 2 bases at V and 3 bases at J, with 10 bases in the middle. TCRdb re-called the reads through MiXCR, storing one row per CDR3 protein. The sample shows under 200,000 distinct CDR3 sequences, roughly 9% of them seen only once. This receptor was identified in a human donor in good health (CMV status not recorded). Some clones in this sample may be carry-over from other donors' samples. The rearrangement uses TRBV6-2 or TRBV6-3 and TRBJ1-1; maybe TRBD1 (5 bases). The sequenced sample consisted of PBMCs. The CDR3 here is CASSYGQGHTEAFF. In nucleotides, the CDR3 is TGTGCCAGCAGTTACGGTCAGGGCCACACTGAAGCTTTCTTT.